A single sample is the source of the 10 T cell receptor beta chains below, sequenced in a study of T-cell reconstitution after alpha-beta-depleted transplantation in children. The authors prepared the TCRbeta library with unique molecular identifiers. Each CDR3 protein is one row after TCRdb ran MiXCR on the PCR reads. The sample contains more than 15,000 distinct CDR3 sequences, around 12% of which appear only once. The sequencing here drew on PBMCs, mostly from graft donor cells, taken 180 days after TCRalphabeta/CD19-depleted stem cell transplant. The receptor set was obtained from a boy younger than two who had a stem cell transplant for Wiskott-Aldrich syndrome, so the T cells may come from the graft donor.

This clonotype was seen a few times. This sequence joins TRBV20-1 and TRBJ2-7, with D perhaps matching TRBD1 or TRBD2 (5 bases each). Per germline, CDR1 DFQATT and CDR2 SNEGSKA (reference sequence). The CDR3 has 13 amino acids. The V end was cut by 1 base, the J end by 2 bases, with 9 bases between. CDR3 nucleotides: TGCAGTGCTAGAGTTCCGGGACCCTACGAGCAGTACTTC. Its protein is CSARVPGPYEQYF.

This clonotype was counted a few times. The CDR3 reads CASSADPGYQETQYF. In DNA, the CDR3 is TGCGCCAGCAGCGCAGACCCCGGGTACCAAGAGACCCAGTACTTC. This sequence joins TRBV5-1 and TRBJ2-5; D is ambiguous. The germline CDR1 and CDR2 sequences are SGHRS and YFSETQ. This CDR3 has 15 amino acids. V was pared by 4 bases and J by 0 bases, with 13 bases between.

The sample holds many counts of this clonotype. The chain recombines TRBV5-4 with TRBJ2-7; 10 bases align to TRBD2. Trimming cost V 2 bases and J 1 base; bases outside gene matches: 12. The CDR3 spans 18 residues. Germline V gene lookup returns CDR1 SGHNT and CDR2 YYREEE (reference sequence). CDR3 sequence reads: CASSFEWTSGRGSYEQYF. The DNA of the CDR3 is TGTGCCAGCAGCTTTGAGTGGACTAGCGGCCGAGGATCCTACGAGCAGTACTTC.

The chain links TRBV20-1 to TRBJ2-3, with 7 bases matching TRBD2. The CDR3 totals 14 residues. Germline V gives CDR1 DFQATT, CDR2 SNEGSKA (reference sequence). Trimming cost V 2 bases and J 2 bases; bases outside gene matches: 4. The CDR3 DNA reads TGCAGTGCTAGAAGACTAGCAAACACAGATACGCAGTATTTT. The encoded protein is CSARRLANTDTQYF.

This clonotype occurred many times. The V and J genes are TRBV20-1 and TRBJ2-1, with 7 bases matching TRBD2. From germline, CDR1 is DFQATT and CDR2 SNEGSKA (reference sequence). The V segment lost 1 base and the J segment 9 bases; nucleotides outside the gene matches: 6. The CDR3 is made up of 13 amino acids. The CDR3 spells CSARAGGVREQFF. CDR3 coding DNA: TGCAGTGCTAGAGCGGGGGGAGTCCGTGAGCAGTTCTTC.

This clonotype was seen many times. The chain links TRBV7-2 to TRBJ2-1, with 7 bases identical to TRBD2. Trimming at V came to 1 base and at J to 0 bases, leaving 0 bases not matched to a gene. The CDR3 length is 15 residues. CDR1 is SGHTA, CDR2 FQGNSA, per germline. CDR3 in amino acids: CASSLGTSSYNEQFF. Written as DNA, the CDR3 is TGTGCCAGCAGCTTAGGGACTAGCTCCTACAATGAGCAGTTCTTC. The full variable domain, its missing parts supplied by reference TRBV7-2 and TRBJ2-1, is GAGVSQSPSNKVTEKGKDVELRCDPISGHTALYWYRQSLGQGLEFLIYFQGNSAPDKSGLPSDRFSAERTGGSVSTLTIQRTQQEDSAVYLCASSLGTSSYNEQFFGPGTRLTVL.

This clonotype was observed many times. The V and J genes are TRBV20-1 and TRBJ2-7, with D unresolved. The CDR3 extends over 12 amino acids. Trimming took 6 bases from V and 2 from J, leaving 11 bases between them. The germline CDR1 and CDR2 sequences are DFQATT and SNEGSKA (reference sequence). The CDR3: CSAASPPYEQYF. Here the CDR3 DNA reads TGCAGTGCCGCGAGCCCACCCTACGAGCAGTACTTC.

This clonotype showed up many times. CDR3 residues: CASSTLLAELNEQFF. The DNA for the CDR3 is TGTGCCAGCAGCACCTTACTAGCGGAGCTCAATGAGCAGTTCTTC. This chain links TRBV11-2 with TRBJ2-1, with 8 bases identical to TRBD2. With V trimmed by 5 bases and J by 6 bases, 9 bases remained unmatched. This CDR3 is 15 amino acids long. The germline V gene has CDR1 SGHAT and CDR2 FQNNGV.

This clonotype was seen a handful of times. The chain employs TRBV20-1 and TRBJ2-5; the D gene is possibly TRBD1 (6 bases). This CDR3 comprises 13 residues. Trimming stripped 6 bases from V and 4 bases from J, with 15 bases between. Germline loops: CDR1 DFQATT, CDR2 SNEGSKA (reference sequence). The DNA of the CDR3 is TGCAGTGCCAGCAGGGGCAGCGTAGAGACCCAGTACTTC. Translated, it gives CSASRGSVETQYF.

This clonotype was observed a handful of times. The chain links TRBV28 to TRBJ2-3, with D possibly matching TRBD2 (6 bases). Per the germline V gene, CDR1 is MDHEN and CDR2 is SYDVKM. The length of the CDR3 is 16 residues. Between the trimmed V and J ends, which lost 4 bases and 5 bases, there was a span of 19 bases. The CDR3 region is CASSSQIAGLRDTQYF. The CDR3 region has the DNA TGTGCCAGCAGTTCCCAAATTGCGGGATTAAGAGATACGCAGTATTTT.